This T cell receptor (beta chain) stems from a study of blood T cell repertoires in COVID-19. Looking at the study overall: The study drew acute and convalescent COVID-19 samples from the United States, Italy and Spain. PBMCs, B-cell-depleted T cells, or T cells were the source of the cDNA or gDNA that made up the material.

With 5 bases clipped from V and 7 bases from J, the junction kept 5 bases outside the gene matches. CDR1 is MNHEY and CDR2 is SVGEGT in the germline V gene. This CDR3 spans 15 amino acids. Per the authors' pipeline: Reference gene primer amplification in the assay estimated nucleated cell counts. Here immunoSEQ multiplex PCR was the method, and the copy in TCRdb shows in-frame clones only, minus some. V and J calls and clone size are copied from that table; D and trimming were computed from the DNA. The sample lists about 280,000 clones, approximately 91% seen once, with roughly 9.1% in the top ten. The TCR sequence derives from a man younger than 30 with active or convalescent COVID-19. Sequenced sample: peripheral blood. The V gene is TRBV6-2 or TRBV6-3, the J gene TRBJ1-6; 10 bases fit TRBD1. The CDR3 here is CASSGTGEGNSPLHF. CDR3 coding DNA: TGTGCCAGCAGTGGGACAGGGGAAGGAAATTCACCCCTCCACTTT.